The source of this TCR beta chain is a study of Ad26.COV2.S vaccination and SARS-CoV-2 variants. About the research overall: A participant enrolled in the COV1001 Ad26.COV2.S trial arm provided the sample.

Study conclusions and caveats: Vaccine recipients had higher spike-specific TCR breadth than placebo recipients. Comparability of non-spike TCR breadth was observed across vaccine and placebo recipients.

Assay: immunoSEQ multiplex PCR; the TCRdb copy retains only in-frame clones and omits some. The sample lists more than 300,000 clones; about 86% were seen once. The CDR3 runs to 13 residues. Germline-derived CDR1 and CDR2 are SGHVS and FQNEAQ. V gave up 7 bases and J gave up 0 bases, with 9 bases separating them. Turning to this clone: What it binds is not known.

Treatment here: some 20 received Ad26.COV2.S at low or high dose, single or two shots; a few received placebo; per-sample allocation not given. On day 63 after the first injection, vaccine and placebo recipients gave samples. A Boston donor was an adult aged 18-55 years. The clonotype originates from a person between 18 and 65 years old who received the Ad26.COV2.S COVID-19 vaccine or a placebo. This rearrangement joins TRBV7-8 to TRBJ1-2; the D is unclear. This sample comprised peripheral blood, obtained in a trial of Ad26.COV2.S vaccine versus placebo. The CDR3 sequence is CASTEQPNYGYTF. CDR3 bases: TGTGCCAGCACGGAACAGCCTAACTATGGCTACACCTTC.